The source of this T cell receptor beta chain is a study of immune evolution from preneoplasia to lung adenocarcinoma. Clones were sequenced by immunoSEQ multiplex PCR, and TCRdb holds only the in-frame ones, with some missing. The repertoire includes some 9,500 clones, roughly 79% of them detected once, and around an eighth sits in the top ten. A word on this clone: As yet, its antigen is unknown.

Findings and limits, study-wide: Later-stage lesions appeared to have more T cells, more diversity, less clonality.

In germline, CDR1 is MDHEN, CDR2 SYDVKM. Trimming pared 3 bases from V and 9 bases from J, leaving 15 bases between. CDR3 length: 14 amino acids. Sequenced sample: FFPE lung adenocarcinoma in situ tissue. This sequence originates from a person older than 75 with lung adenocarcinoma. The J gene is TRBJ2-1, the V gene TRBV28; D could derive from TRBD1 or TRBD2 (5 bases each). The CDR3 coding sequence is TGTGCCAGCAGTTTTTTCGATCCGAGGGGTGAGCAGTTCTTC. Translation: CASSFFDPRGEQFF.